This paragraph reports one TCR beta chain. The sample is drawn from a study of blood T cell repertoires in COVID-19. Overall study context: T cells, B-cell-depleted T cells, or PBMCs supplied cDNA or gDNA.

CDR3 length equals 14 residues. The germline gives CDR1 LGHDT, CDR2 YNNKEL (reference sequence). V was clipped by 4 bases and J by 10 bases; unmatched bases: 9. In the authors' workflow: The assay estimated nucleated cells by amplifying reference gene primers. Libraries were prepared by immunoSEQ multiplex PCR; TCRdb keeps only in-frame clonotypes and omits some of them. D and trimming were read from the DNA, whereas the V and J calls and clone size are those reported in that table. The repertoire holds tens of thousands of clones, with roughly 88% as singletons. This chain links TRBV3-1 (or the pseudogene TRBV3-2) with TRBJ1-1; TRBD1 matches at 10 bases. The sample taken for sequencing was peripheral blood. The TCR comes from a man aged 60 to 75 with acute or convalescent COVID-19. The CDR3: CASSLATGQGGAFF. CDR3 nucleotide sequence: TGTGCCAGCAGCCTCGCGACTGGACAGGGGGGAGCTTTCTTT.